These 24 T cell receptor beta chains were sequenced from one sample in a study of identical twins. TCRdb re-called the 5' RACE reads through MiXCR, storing one row per CDR3 protein. Of about 920,000 distinct CDR3 sequences listed, over 9% are singletons. The sample was also reused in another study, on yellow fever vaccine responses in identical twins.

Sequencing input: PBMCs. The receptors shown here come from a woman in her late teens or twenties in good health.

The chain uses TRBV15 and TRBJ2-1; D is perhaps TRBD2 (7 bases). Germline V gene lookup returns CDR1 LNHNV and CDR2 YYDKDF (reference sequence). There are 14 residues in the CDR3. Trimming pared 8 bases from V and 8 bases from J, leaving 19 bases between. CDR3 DNA: TGTGCCACCGAGGGGGGGGAGGGGTTCGATGAGCAGTTCTTC. Protein product: CATEGGEGFDEQFF.

CDR3 DNA sequence: TGTGCCAGCAGCTTACTGACCGCCGGATATAACTATGGCTACACCTTC. Amino acid sequence: CASSLLTAGYNYGYTF. The chain uses TRBV7-9 and TRBJ1-2; D call uncertain. Germline lookup yields CDR1 SEHNR and CDR2 FQNEAQ (reference sequence). There are 16 residues in the CDR3. V lost 2 bases, J lost 1 base, and 14 bases lay in between.

The V gene is TRBV6-1, the J gene TRBJ2-2, with 15 bases aligning to TRBD2. The germline V gene has CDR1 MNHNS and CDR2 SASEGT. Germline trimming cut 6 bases from V and 7 bases from J; bases unmatched to any gene: 9. The CDR3 runs 17 residues. This CDR3 is CASRGGLAGGGSGELFF. The CDR3 DNA reads as TGTGCCAGCAGGGGGGGACTAGCGGGAGGAGGGAGCGGGGAGCTGTTTTTT.

This chain joins TRBV20-1 and TRBJ2-1; 7 bases map to TRBD1. The CDR3 is 15 amino acids. Germline-derived CDR1 and CDR2 are DFQATT and SNEGSKA (reference sequence). The J segment lost 6 bases and the V segment lost 1 base, leaving 9 bases of the junction unmatched. CDR3 bases: TGCAGTGCTAGAGGGGGACAGATTGGGCGCAATGAGCAGTTCTTC. This sequence encodes CSARGGQIGRNEQFF.

The rearrangement joins TRBV10-3 to TRBJ2-3; 8 positions agree with TRBD1. This CDR3 spans 16 amino acids. Germline CDR1 is ENHRY and CDR2 is SYGVKD. J was trimmed by 4 bases and V by 4 bases; bases with no gene match: 10. The CDR3 DNA reads TGTGCCATCAGTGGGTCAGGGGGCGCGGAGGCAGATACGCAGTATTTT. Translated: CAISGSGGAEADTQYF.

This clonotype was counted ten times or more. The chain joins TRBV9 to TRBJ2-1, with D unresolved. Germline CDR1 is SGDLS and CDR2 is YYNGEE. The ends were cut back, 2 bases at V and 2 bases at J, with 8 bases in the middle. The CDR3 totals 14 residues. As DNA, the CDR3 is TGTGCCAGCAGCGTTGACGCAGCCTACAATGAGCAGTTCTTC. Its translation is CASSVDAAYNEQFF.

CDR3 protein: CASSWRTGAGGADTQYF. CDR3 bases: TGTGCCAGCAGCTGGAGAACAGGGGCAGGCGGCGCAGATACGCAGTATTTT. V and J are TRBV7-8 and TRBJ2-3; the match to TRBD1 covers 7 bases. Trimming at V came to 4 bases and at J to 4 bases, leaving 14 bases not matched to a gene. CDR3 length equals 17 residues. The germline V gene encodes CDR1 SGHVS and CDR2 FQNEAQ.

In this sample, this clonotype turned up a few times. This sequence joins TRBV2 and TRBJ1-5, with 8 bases fitting TRBD1. CDR1 and CDR2 (germline): SNHLY, FYNNEI. The ends lost 6 bases at V and 2 bases at J; junction bases unmatched: 3. This CDR3 region has 14 residues. DNA for the CDR3: TGTGCCAGCAGAGCAGGGGGCGGCAATCAGCCCCAGCATTTT. Translating gives CASRAGGGNQPQHF.

This clonotype showed up many times. The V call is TRBV14, the J call TRBJ2-2; D gene unclear. Germline assignment: CDR1 SGHDN and CDR2 FVKESK. This CDR3 spans 15 amino acids. Trimming shortened V by 3 bases and J by 4 bases, and 12 bases separated the two germline ends. Here the CDR3 reads CASSQVGGGTGELFF. CDR3 bases: TGTGCCAGCAGCCAGGTGGGCGGTGGCACCGGGGAGCTGTTTTTT.

The rearrangement joins TRBV15 to TRBJ1-4; D unresolved. This CDR3 contains 17 residues. Trimming took off 1 base at V and 5 bases at J, with 17 bases between the two ends. Germline CDR1 reads LNHNV; CDR2 reads YYDKDF (reference sequence). CDR3 DNA sequence: TGTGCCACCAGCAGAGGCAAGGGCCCGGCGTTCAATGAAAAACTGTTTTTT. Translation: CATSRGKGPAFNEKLFF.

This clonotype was counted a few times. V gene TRBV11-2 combines with J gene TRBJ2-3; the D is unclear. V was trimmed by 5 bases and J by 2 bases, leaving 11 bases between them. The V gene's germline CDR1 is SGHAT and CDR2 FQNNGV. This CDR3 region has 14 residues. The chain's CDR3 is CASSPQSSTDTQYF. CDR3 sequence (DNA): TGTGCCAGCAGCCCCCAATCCTCCACAGATACGCAGTATTTT.

This chain links TRBV5-1 with TRBJ2-2, with 7 bases fitting TRBD2. V lost 0 bases and J lost 6; bases outside the gene matches: 5. In germline, CDR1 is SGHRS, CDR2 YFSETQ. The CDR3 runs to 15 residues. The CDR3 DNA reads TGCGCCAGCAGCTTGGAACTAGCGACGGCCGGGGAGCTGTTTTTT. Translation gives CASSLELATAGELFF.

This clonotype showed up just a few times. The rearrangement links TRBV28 to TRBJ1-1; D is ambiguous. Germline V gives CDR1 MDHEN, CDR2 SYDVKM. The germline V and J ends were trimmed by 3 bases and 6 bases, with 14 bases remaining between them. The CDR3 covers 14 residues. The chain's CDR3 is CASSLEGRVAEAFF. CDR3 nucleotide sequence: TGTGCCAGCAGTTTGGAGGGTAGGGTTGCTGAAGCTTTCTTT.

Points on this clonotype: At one of its ends the junction is not consistent with the germline gene, which may arise from a read error. The chain employs TRBV7-2 and TRBJ2-5; possibly TRBD2 for D (7 bases). This CDR3 spans 16 amino acids. Germline values: CDR1 SGHTA, CDR2 FQGNSA. In nucleotides, the CDR3 is TGTGCCAGCAGCTTAGCTGGGGGGGGCGGTCAAGAGACCCGGTACTTC. Its translation is CASSLAGGGGQETRYF. The variable domain in full, with the rest retrieved from reference TRBV7-2 and TRBJ2-5, is GAGVSQSPSNKVTEKGKDVELRCDPISGHTALYWYRQSLGQGLEFLIYFQGNSAPDKSGLPSDRFSAERTGGSVSTLTIQRTQQEDSAVYLCASSLAGGGGQETRYFGPGTRLLVL.

This clonotype was detected only a few times. J is TRBJ2-1 and V is TRBV18; TRBD2 is a possible D gene (6 bases). Trimming took 2 bases from V and 15 from J, leaving 14 bases between them. CDR3 length: 12 amino acids. The germline CDR1 and CDR2 sequences are KGHSH and LQKENI. This chain's CDR3 is CASSPRGGDLFF. The CDR3 bases are TGTGCCAGCTCACCAAGGGGCGGGGATCTGTTCTTC.

This clonotype was counted a few times. The chain is built from TRBV12-3 or TRBV12-4 and TRBJ2-2, with D perhaps matching TRBD1 or TRBD2 (5 bases each). This CDR3 is built from 16 residues. Trimming removed 5 bases at V and 1 base at J, with 14 bases between. This chain's CDR3 is CASSPEWGMNTGELFF. The CDR3 DNA is TGTGCCAGCAGTCCCGAGTGGGGGATGAACACCGGGGAGCTGTTTTTT.

This clonotype has only a few counts. This chain joins TRBV4-1 and TRBJ1-2; the D gene is possibly TRBD1 (5 bases). Germline V CDR1 and CDR2: MGHRA, YSYEKL. The CDR3 runs to 15 residues. V lost 3 bases and J 2 bases, leaving 13 bases between the germline ends. The CDR3 reads CASSQSGAANYGYTF. The CDR3 nucleotides are TGCGCCAGCAGCCAGTCCGGGGCAGCCAACTATGGCTACACCTTC.

V and J are TRBV20-1 and TRBJ2-2; D is unclear. Per the germline V gene, CDR1 is DFQATT and CDR2 is SNEGSKA (reference sequence). V was shortened by 3 bases and J by 4 bases, with 6 bases between the two germline ends. The CDR3 contains 12 residues. In DNA, the CDR3 is TGCAGTGCTAGTTTGGGCACCGGGGAGCTGTTTTTT. Its translation is CSASLGTGELFF.

The chain is built from TRBV2 and TRBJ2-1; D call uncertain. Germline assignment: CDR1 SNHLY and CDR2 FYNNEI. The CDR3 has 15 residues. The V end lost 7 bases, the J end lost 0 bases, and 13 bases lay between the germline ends. This CDR3 reads CASTFKPDSYNEQFF. CDR3 in DNA: TGTGCCAGCACCTTCAAGCCCGACTCCTACAATGAGCAGTTCTTC.

The chain couples TRBV28 to TRBJ2-5; 7 bases are shared with TRBD1. The CDR3 consists of 14 residues. The germline CDR1 and CDR2 sequences are MDHEN and SYDVKM. Trimming took 10 bases from V and 1 from J; bases not matched to a gene: 9. CDR3 in DNA: TGTGCCACCACACGGGACAGTACCCAAGAGACCCAGTACTTC. Translation gives CATTRDSTQETQYF.

The chain recombines TRBV6-1 with TRBJ1-1, with TRBD1 identical over 7 bases. With V trimmed by 8 bases and J by 0 bases, 6 bases remained unmatched. Germline V gene lookup returns CDR1 MNHNS and CDR2 SASEGT. This CDR3 region has 14 residues. CDR3 bases: TGTGCCAGCCAAAGGGACAGCCTGAACACTGAAGCTTTCTTT. Its translation: CASQRDSLNTEAFF.

This clonotype showed up just a few times. The J gene is TRBJ2-1, the V gene TRBV20-1; D uncertain. Germline CDR1 is DFQATT and CDR2 is SNEGSKA (reference sequence). CDR3 length: 13 amino acids. V gave up 2 bases and J gave up 4 bases, with 9 bases separating them. The CDR3 sequence: CSARRQDYNEQFF. The CDR3 DNA is TGCAGTGCTAGACGCCAGGATTACAATGAGCAGTTCTTC.

This clonotype has only a few counts. The chain has TRBV4-1 and TRBJ2-5; 11 bases fit TRBD2. The J segment lost 2 bases and the V segment lost 1 base, leaving 6 bases of the junction unmatched. Germline V gene data show CDR1 as MGHRA and CDR2 as YSYEKL. CDR3 length: 17 residues. The CDR3 region has the DNA TGCGCCAGCAGCCAAGTTCCCGGGACTAGCGGTCAAGAGACCCAGTACTTC. Its protein product is CASSQVPGTSGQETQYF.

V gene TRBV5-1 combines with J gene TRBJ2-6, with TRBD1 identical over 9 bases. After removal of 2 bases from V and 1 base from J, the junction contained 7 bases not matched to a gene. Germline V gene lookup returns CDR1 SGHRS and CDR2 YFSETQ. This CDR3 comprises 18 residues. Here the CDR3 DNA reads TGCGCCAGCAGCTTCCGGACAGGGGCTATATCTGGGGCCAACGTCCTGACTTTC. Translated, it gives CASSFRTGAISGANVLTF.